These T cell receptor beta chains were read from a single sample in a study of glioma-infiltrating T cells. TCRdb independently ran MiXCR on the multiplex PCR reads; one entry per CDR3 protein. Of fewer than 250,000 distinct CDR3 sequences listed, around 30% were seen once; the top ten hold around 20%. The sequenced sample was glioma tissue, nonneoplastic brain tissue, or PBMCs (not recorded which). The receptors come from a human donor with low-grade glioma or glioblastoma, undergoing nonglioma brain surgery, or in good health (not recorded which). Both conserved end residues are part of each CDR3. Fields, in order: CDR3 protein, CDR3 DNA, J gene, D gene, clone size, V gene. The D gene is left open where the match is weak. Clone size, where shown, is once, few, many, or a class for clones that have expanded.

cdr3_aa: CASSYGAGGADTQYF
cdr3_nt: TGTGCCAGCAGTTACGGGGCAGGGGGAGCAGATACGCAGTATTTT
j_call: TRBJ2-3
d_call: TRBD1
clone_size: many
v_call: TRBV6-6

cdr3_aa: CIVEDRGRGRDEQYF
cdr3_nt: TGCATCGTTGAAGATAGGGGCAGGGGGCGCGACGAGCAGTACTTC
j_call: TRBJ2-7
d_call: TRBD1
clone_size: NA
v_call: TRBV29-1

cdr3_aa: CASSLISDTQYF
cdr3_nt: TGTGCCAGCAGCTTGATCTCGGATACGCAGTATTTT
j_call: TRBJ2-3
d_call: NA
clone_size: many
v_call: TRBV5-4

cdr3_aa: CASSPGTGETQYF
cdr3_nt: TGTGCCAGCTCTCCCGGGACAGGGGAGACCCAGTACTTC
j_call: TRBJ2-5
d_call: TRBD1
clone_size: many
v_call: TRBV18

cdr3_aa: CASTGQSGPYSNQPQHF
cdr3_nt: TGTGCCAGCACCGGCCAGTCTGGGCCATATAGCAATCAGCCCCAGCATTTT
j_call: TRBJ1-5
d_call: NA
clone_size: few
v_call: TRBV2

cdr3_aa: CASSQPGQSYQRPQHF
cdr3_nt: TGTGCCAGCAGTCAGCCGGGACAGTCTTATCAGCGGCCCCAGCATTTT
j_call: TRBJ1-5
d_call: TRBD1
clone_size: NA
v_call: TRBV27

cdr3_aa: CASSSPGLAGSQETQYF
cdr3_nt: TGTGCCAGCAGTTCCCCGGGACTAGCGGGATCCCAAGAGACCCAGTACTTC
j_call: TRBJ2-5
d_call: TRBD2
clone_size: NA
v_call: TRBV6-1

cdr3_aa: CASTSQGADTQYF
cdr3_nt: TGTGCCAGTACCTCACAGGGGGCAGATACGCAGTATTTT
j_call: TRBJ2-3
d_call: TRBD1
clone_size: many
v_call: TRBV19

cdr3_aa: CASSIIPPENTEAFF
cdr3_nt: TGTGCCAGTAGTATAATCCCGCCCGAGAACACTGAAGCTTTCTTT
j_call: TRBJ1-1
d_call: NA
clone_size: many
v_call: TRBV19

cdr3_aa: CAGSPRTYITDTQYF
cdr3_nt: TGTGCCGGCTCACCGCGGACTTATATCACAGATACGCAGTATTTT
j_call: TRBJ2-3
d_call: NA
clone_size: NA
v_call: TRBV18

cdr3_aa: CASSPRLAGAYEQFF
cdr3_nt: TGTGCCAGCAGCCCTAGACTAGCGGGAGCCTATGAGCAGTTCTTC
j_call: TRBJ2-1
d_call: TRBD2
clone_size: NA
v_call: TRBV28

cdr3_aa: CSASFGGAYEQYF
cdr3_nt: TGCAGTGCTAGTTTTGGGGGAGCCTACGAGCAGTACTTC
j_call: TRBJ2-7
d_call: NA
clone_size: many
v_call: TRBV20-1

cdr3_aa: CASSGTSVGGFF
cdr3_nt: TGTGCCAGCAGCGGTACTAGCGTGGGGGGATTCTTC
j_call: TRBJ2-1
d_call: TRBD2
clone_size: many
v_call: TRBV2

cdr3_aa: CASSQGVVTGNQPQHF
cdr3_nt: TGCGCCAGCAGCCAAGGAGTCGTTACAGGGAATCAGCCCCAGCATTTT
j_call: TRBJ1-5
d_call: NA
clone_size: many
v_call: TRBV4-1

cdr3_aa: CASSTGLREKLFF
cdr3_nt: TGTGCCAGTTCGACGGGACTGAGAGAAAAACTGTTTTTT
j_call: TRBJ1-4
d_call: NA
clone_size: few
v_call: TRBV19